This T cell receptor beta chain was recovered during a study of OX40 agonist ivuxolimab in advanced cancers. About the research overall: The patients received agonistic anti-OX40 (CD134) antibody ivuxolimab. Every 2 weeks, patients received ivuxolimab intravenously, dosed at 0.01 to 10 mg/kg. Study-wide results and caveats: Expanded clones tended on average to be more numerous among CD8+ T cells than CD4+. At 0.1 to 3.0 mg/kg, CD4+ and CD8+ blood T cells expanded clonally by week 6.

CDR1 SNHLY and CDR2 FYNNEI come from the germline V gene. Trimming removed 7 bases at V and 0 bases at J, with 13 bases between. The CDR3 is 15 residues long. About this clone: Its specificity is not known.

Assay: immunoSEQ multiplex PCR; the TCRdb copy retains only in-frame clones and omits some. The table records more than 55,000 clones, roughly nine tenths of them present only once. The rearrangement joins TRBV2 to TRBJ1-5; D remains ambiguous. This sequence was found in an adult with an advanced solid tumor such as melanoma, head and neck, liver or kidney cancer. The specimen was CD4+ or CD8+ T cells sorted from blood, collected in a trial of the OX40 agonist ivuxolimab. CDR3 nucleotide sequence: TGTGCCAGCACCGTCTCGGGGTATAGCAATCAGCCCCAGCATTTT. The encoded protein is CASTVSGYSNQPQHF.